Listed here are 29 T cell receptor beta chains from one sample, sequenced in a study of blood T cell repertoires in COVID-19. Clones were sequenced by immunoSEQ multiplex PCR, and TCRdb holds only the in-frame ones, with some missing. The table has 95,000 or so clones, 70% to 85% seen once. The material sequenced was peripheral blood. The receptors shown here come from a human donor in a cohort sampled during active COVID-19.

The chain couples TRBV3-1 (or the pseudogene TRBV3-2) to TRBJ2-5, with TRBD2 matching 14 bases. The CDR3 length is 19 residues. Unmatched junction bases numbered 12, after V lost 3 bases and J lost 3 bases. Germline values: CDR1 LGHDT, CDR2 YNNKEL (reference sequence). Written as DNA, the CDR3 is TGTGCCAGCAGCCAGGACCGGACTAGCGGGGGGCGGTTTGAAGAGACCCAGTACTTC. Translating it yields CASSQDRTSGGRFEETQYF.

V and J are TRBV9 and TRBJ1-4, with D possibly matching TRBD1 (6 bases). The CDR3 has 14 residues. Trimming cost V 1 base and J 10 bases, with 14 bases left between them. From germline, CDR1 is SGDLS and CDR2 YYNGEE. In DNA form, the CDR3 reads TGTGCCAGCAGCGTATCCCTAACAGGGACAAAACTGTTTTTT. Amino acids: CASSVSLTGTKLFF.

This clone appeared a few times. The chain is built from TRBV27 and TRBJ1-6; tentatively, D is TRBD1 (6 bases). This CDR3 spans 15 amino acids. Trimming pared 5 bases from V and 4 bases from J, leaving 12 bases between. CDR1 is MNHEY, CDR2 SMNVEV, per germline (reference sequence). CDR3 sequence reads: CASSPSRGYNSPLHF. CDR3 nucleotides: TGTGCCAGCAGTCCAAGCAGGGGTTATAATTCACCCCTCCACTTT.

The CDR3 nucleotides are TGTGCCAGCAGCTTACCAGGGGACACTGAAGCTTTCTTT. It encodes CASSLPGDTEAFF. The chain has TRBV7-3 and TRBJ1-1; possible D gene TRBD1, 6 bases. The CDR3 is made up of 13 amino acids. The germline CDR1 and CDR2 sequences are SGHTA and FQGTGA. The V end lost 2 bases, the J end lost 3 bases, and 7 bases lay between the germline ends.

This chain connects TRBV7-2 to TRBJ1-1, with TRBD1 as a possible D gene (5 bases). This CDR3 has 14 amino acids. Per the germline V gene, CDR1 is SGHTA and CDR2 is FQGNSA. Trimming took 7 bases from V and 4 from J, leaving 16 bases between them. This CDR3 reads CASIDQGVLTEAFF. The CDR3 DNA sequence: TGTGCCAGCATCGACCAGGGTGTACTCACTGAAGCTTTCTTT.

The V gene is TRBV28, the J gene TRBJ1-6; 7 nucleotides line up with TRBD1. V shed 9 bases and J 6 bases; nucleotides not matched to a gene: 8. CDR1 and CDR2 from the germline V gene are MDHEN and SYDVKM. The CDR3 consists of 14 residues. The CDR3 coding sequence is TGTGCCAGTACGAGGGGACAGATTAATTCACCCCTCCACTTT. This sequence encodes CASTRGQINSPLHF.

The chain links TRBV5-8 to TRBJ1-1, with D possibly being TRBD1 (5 bases). V dropped 4 bases and J dropped 1 base, with 14 bases sitting between them. This CDR3 comprises 15 residues. Germline loops: CDR1 SGHTS, CDR2 YDEGEE. The DNA of the CDR3 is TGTGCCAGCAGCGAAATGACAGTAAGGAACACTGAAGCTTTCTTT. Residues: CASSEMTVRNTEAFF. Together with reference TRBV5-8 and TRBJ1-1, the CDR3 gives the full variable domain: EAGVTQSPTHLIKTRGQQATLRCSPISGHTSVYWYQQALGLGLQFLLWYDEGEERNRGNFPPRFSGRQFPNYSSELNVNALELEDSALYLCASSEMTVRNTEAFFGQGTRLTVV.

V is TRBV19 and J is TRBJ1-2, with TRBD1 identical over 9 bases. Germline V gives CDR1 LNHDA, CDR2 SQIVND (reference sequence). There are 15 residues in the CDR3. The V gene end was trimmed by 5 bases and the J gene end by 5 bases; junction bases not matched to a gene: 9. The CDR3 here is CASSPTGGREYGYTF. The CDR3, as DNA: TGTGCCAGTAGTCCGACAGGGGGGAGAGAGTATGGCTACACCTTC.

The V and J genes are TRBV6-5 and TRBJ1-5; a weak D match, TRBD1 (6 bases). Per germline, CDR1 MNHEY and CDR2 SVGAGI. The CDR3 totals 14 residues. V was cut by 6 bases and J by 9 bases, with 18 bases left in between. CDR3 protein: CASSRSGGLGPQHF. The CDR3 DNA sequence: TGTGCCAGCAGCCGCTCGGGGGGGCTGGGGCCCCAGCATTTT.

The chain links TRBV7-9 to TRBJ1-5; tentatively, D is TRBD1 (5 bases). The V end was cut by 0 bases, the J end by 4 bases, with 10 bases between. Per germline, CDR1 SEHNR and CDR2 FQNEAQ (reference sequence). CDR3 length: 15 amino acids. CDR3: CASSLAAGQNQPQHF. In DNA, the CDR3 is TGTGCCAGCAGCTTAGCGGCAGGGCAAAATCAGCCCCAGCATTTT.

This clone was observed a handful of times. The chain is built from TRBV11-2 and TRBJ1-5; 7 positions agree with TRBD1. The CDR3 has 15 amino acids. Germline V gives CDR1 SGHAT, CDR2 FQNNGV. Trimming removed 6 bases from V and 2 bases from J; junction bases left unmatched: 7. The CDR3 region is CASSSQGGGNQPQHF. The CDR3 DNA follows: TGTGCCAGCAGTTCCCAGGGGGGTGGCAATCAGCCCCAGCATTTT.

A remark on this clone: Relative to the germline gene, one junction end is altered; a read error may explain this. The genes are TRBV7-7 and TRBJ2-7; TRBD1 matches at 12 bases. Looked up from germline, CDR1 is SSHAT and CDR2 is FNYEAQ (reference sequence). The CDR3 sequence is 15 residues long. The CDR3 DNA is TGTGCTAGCAGTTCCGGGACAGGGGGCATCTACGAGCAGTACTTC. It yields the protein CASSSGTGGIYEQYF.

The chain is built from TRBV19 and TRBJ2-1; no firm D call. This CDR3 is 17 amino acids long. Trimming pared 4 bases from V and 0 bases from J, leaving 16 bases between. Germline V gene sequence: CDR1 LNHDA, CDR2 SQIVND (reference sequence). CDR3 protein: CASSTEPPGNSYNEQFF. CDR3 in DNA: TGTGCCAGTAGTACGGAGCCGCCGGGTAACTCCTACAATGAGCAGTTCTTC.

The chain carries TRBV28 and TRBJ2-1, with D hard to call. The CDR3 totals 15 residues. The germline gives CDR1 MDHEN, CDR2 SYDVKM. The ends were cut back, 1 base at V and 2 bases at J, with 9 bases in the middle. DNA for the CDR3: TGTGCCAGCAGTTTATCCTACTCTCCCTACAATGAGCAGTTCTTC. Translated: CASSLSYSPYNEQFF.

This chain connects TRBV21-1 to TRBJ2-5; no check of the table's D call, TRBD2, against the DNA was made. TRBV21-1 represents a pseudogene. The CDR3 spans 19 residues. The CDR3 bases are TGTGCCAGCAGCAGCGGCCTCGGCCACCGGAGGGCGGGAGGAGAGACCCAGTACTTC. As protein: CASSSGLGHRRAGGETQYF.

This clone was counted a single time. The chain's CDR3 is CASRQDPSSGANVLTF. The DNA for the CDR3 is TGTGCCAGCAGACAGGATCCGTCCTCTGGGGCCAACGTCCTGACTTTC. V usage is TRBV3-1 (or the pseudogene TRBV3-2) and J usage is TRBJ2-6; possibly TRBD1 for D (5 bases). This CDR3 has 16 amino acids. V was trimmed by 6 bases and J by 0 bases, leaving 12 bases between them. Germline V lookup: CDR1 LGHDT, CDR2 YNNKEL (reference sequence).

The CDR3 sequence: CASSPPGVGEAFF. The DNA of the CDR3 is TGTGCCAGCAGCCCTCCAGGGGTGGGGGAAGCTTTCTTT. The chain has TRBV5-5 and TRBJ1-1; maybe TRBD1 (6 bases). Trimming pared 4 bases from V and 8 bases from J, leaving 15 bases between. CDR3 length: 13 residues. CDR1 and CDR2 (germline): SGHKS, YYEKEE (reference sequence).

The table lists this clone with a few counts. The gene calls are TRBV18 and TRBJ1-5, with 7 bases matching TRBD1. Unmatched junction bases numbered 4, after V lost 3 bases and J lost 2 bases. This CDR3 is built from 15 residues. The germline gives CDR1 KGHSH, CDR2 LQKENI. The chain's CDR3 is CASSPIDRGNQPQHF. The CDR3 DNA is TGTGCCAGCTCACCTATAGACAGGGGCAATCAGCCCCAGCATTTT.

V is TRBV3-1 (or the pseudogene TRBV3-2) and J is TRBJ1-1; TRBD1 matches 8 bases. J gave up 0 bases and V 4 bases, and 10 bases lay outside the gene matches. Germline V lookup: CDR1 LGHDT, CDR2 YNNKEL (reference sequence). This CDR3 has 17 residues. The CDR3 DNA sequence: TGTGCCAGCAGCCCCGGGACAGGAAAAACTATGAACACTGAAGCTTTCTTT. Translating gives CASSPGTGKTMNTEAFF.

V and J are TRBV5-1 and TRBJ2-7; perhaps TRBD1 as D (6 bases). Trimming cost V 0 bases and J 2 bases, with 6 bases left between them. CDR1 and CDR2 from the germline V gene are SGHRS and YFSETQ. CDR3 size: 13 residues. CDR3 nucleotides: TGCGCCAGCAGCTTGGGGGACACCTACGAGCAGTACTTC. Translation gives CASSLGDTYEQYF. Combining the CDR3 with reference TRBV5-1 and TRBJ2-7 gives the whole variable domain KAGVTQTPRYLIKTRGQQVTLSCSPISGHRSVSWYQQTPGQGLQFLFEYFSETQRNKGNFPGRFSGRQFSNSRSEMNVSTLELGDSALYLCASSLGDTYEQYFGPGTRLTVT.

The rearrangement links TRBV6-5 to TRBJ2-3; 9 bases line up with TRBD1. CDR1 MNHEY and CDR2 SVGAGI come from the germline V gene. The CDR3 has 15 residues. V lost 6 bases, J lost 1 base, and 5 bases stayed unmatched. The CDR3, as DNA: TGTGCCAGCAGCTCCACAGGGGGCGGCACAGATACGCAGTATTTT. This sequence encodes CASSSTGGGTDTQYF.

The rearrangement joins TRBV10-3 to TRBJ1-5; weak D call: TRBD1 (5 bases). Per germline, CDR1 ENHRY and CDR2 SYGVKD. This CDR3 spans 12 amino acids. Trimming took 4 bases from V and 4 from J, leaving 5 bases between them. The CDR3 loop reads CAISGTNQPQHF. CDR3 in DNA: TGTGCCATCAGTGGGACAAATCAGCCCCAGCATTTT.

The chain's CDR3 is CASSVPGHGKSSGNTIYF. The CDR3 DNA sequence: TGTGCCAGCAGCGTACCGGGACACGGAAAGAGCTCTGGAAACACCATATATTTT. The V gene is TRBV7-2, the J gene TRBJ1-3; TRBD1 is a possible D gene (6 bases). The V gene lost 5 bases and the J gene lost 0 bases, with 20 bases spanning the gap. The CDR3 has 18 amino acids. Germline V gene sequence: CDR1 SGHTA, CDR2 FQGNSA.

The CDR3 DNA sequence: TGTGCCAGCAGGATTGCACAGGGTGGGTATGGCTACACCTTC. As protein: CASRIAQGGYGYTF. J is TRBJ1-2 and V is TRBV5-6; D perhaps matches TRBD1 (6 bases). The CDR3 has 14 amino acids. Germline lookup yields CDR1 SGHDT and CDR2 YYEEEE. V dropped 5 bases and J dropped 5 bases, with 16 bases sitting between them.

The rearrangement uses TRBV7-9 and TRBJ1-2, with 9 bases lining up with TRBD1. Per germline, CDR1 SEHNR and CDR2 FQNEAQ (reference sequence). CDR3 length: 15 amino acids. V lost 1 base, J lost 7 bases, and 7 bases stayed unmatched. In DNA, the CDR3 is TGTGCCAGCAGCTTAGGACGGGACAGGGAGGTTGGCTACACCTTC. Protein product: CASSLGRDREVGYTF.

The chain is built from TRBV29-1 and TRBJ1-4; TRBD1 matches 12 bases. CDR3 length equals 15 residues. Germline V gives CDR1 SQVTM, CDR2 ANQGSEA. V was clipped by 4 bases and J by 3 bases; unmatched bases: 3. The CDR3 nucleotides are TGCAGCGTTGGGGACAGGGGGCTCGCTAATGAAAAACTGTTTTTT. Its translation is CSVGDRGLANEKLFF.

The chain is built from TRBV6-4 and TRBJ2-2; D may be TRBD2 (6 bases). Trimming left V 0 bases short and J 5 bases short, with 13 bases between. Germline V gene data show CDR1 as MRHNA and CDR2 as SNTAGT. The CDR3 totals 16 residues. Here the CDR3 reads CASSDSPYSGTGELFF. The CDR3 DNA sequence: TGTGCCAGCAGTGACTCACCGTACAGCGGGACCGGGGAGCTGTTTTTT.

The V and J genes are TRBV10-1 and TRBJ2-3, with a tentative D call TRBD1 (5 bases). The CDR3 is 15 residues long. The V end lost 2 bases, the J end lost 2 bases, and 11 bases lay between the germline ends. Germline CDR1 WNHNN, CDR2 SYGVQD (reference sequence). The CDR3 protein is CASSEMGRDTDTQYF. The CDR3 DNA reads TGCGCCAGCAGTGAGATGGGCAGGGACACAGATACGCAGTATTTT.

The V gene is TRBV4-2, the J gene TRBJ1-1; the match to TRBD1 covers 11 bases. In germline, CDR1 is LGHNA, CDR2 YNFKEQ. The CDR3 covers 15 residues. Trimming removed 1 base from V and 7 bases from J; junction bases left unmatched: 5. The DNA for the CDR3 is TGTGCCAGCAGCCAAGCCCGGGACAGGGGGAATGAAGCTTTCTTT. It encodes CASSQARDRGNEAFF.